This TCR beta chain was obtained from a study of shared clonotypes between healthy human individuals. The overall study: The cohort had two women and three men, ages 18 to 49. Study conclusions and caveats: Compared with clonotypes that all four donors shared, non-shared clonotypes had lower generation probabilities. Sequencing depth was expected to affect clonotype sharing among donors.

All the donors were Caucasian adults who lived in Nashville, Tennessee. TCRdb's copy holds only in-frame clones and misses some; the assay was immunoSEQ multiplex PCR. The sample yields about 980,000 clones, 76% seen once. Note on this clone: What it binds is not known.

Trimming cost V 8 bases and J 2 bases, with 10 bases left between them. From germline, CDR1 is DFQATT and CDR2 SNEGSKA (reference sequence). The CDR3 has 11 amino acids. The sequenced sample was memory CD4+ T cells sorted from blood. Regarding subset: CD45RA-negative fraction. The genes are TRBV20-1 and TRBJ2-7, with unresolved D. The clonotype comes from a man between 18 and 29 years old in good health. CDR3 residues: CSPELAYEQYF. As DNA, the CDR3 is TGCAGTCCGGAGTTGGCCTACGAGCAGTACTTC.